Listed below are T cell receptor beta chains from one sample, sequenced in a study of shared clonotypes between healthy human individuals. The method was immunoSEQ multiplex PCR; TCRdb's version includes in-frame clones alone and lacks a portion of them. The sample consists of around 600,000 clones, approximately 95% of them appearing once. Sequencing used naive CD8+ T cells sorted from blood. The receptors come from a woman aged 30 to 39 in good health. CDR3s include the opening cysteine and the closing phenylalanine or tryptophan. Each record gives: CDR3 protein, CDR3 DNA, clone size, D gene, J gene, V gene. A D gene is named only where the DNA matches it firmly. Some rows have no size entry. The others give once, few or many, or a class for an expanded clone.

CDR3aa: CASSPGQSYEQYF
CDR3nt: TGTGCCTCCTCACCCGGACAGTCCTACGAGCAGTACTTC
abundance: -
d_gene: -
j_gene: TRBJ2-7
v_gene: TRBV19

CDR3aa: CASSSQADTQYF
CDR3nt: TGCGCCAGCAGCTCACAGGCAGATACGCAGTATTTT
abundance: -
d_gene: -
j_gene: TRBJ2-3
v_gene: TRBV5-1

CDR3aa: CASTWGPGYEQYF
CDR3nt: TGTGCCAGCACCTGGGGACCGGGCTACGAGCAGTACTTC
abundance: -
d_gene: -
j_gene: TRBJ2-7
v_gene: TRBV6-6

CDR3aa: CASSLGGLPNGYTF
CDR3nt: TGTGCCAGCAGCTTAGGGGGTCTCCCGAATGGCTACACCTTC
abundance: -
d_gene: -
j_gene: TRBJ1-2
v_gene: TRBV7-9

CDR3aa: CSVQGREPYEQYF
CDR3nt: TGCAGCGTCCAGGGGCGGGAACCCTACGAGCAGTACTTC
abundance: -
d_gene: -
j_gene: TRBJ2-7
v_gene: TRBV29-1

CDR3aa: CASSILPNTGELFF
CDR3nt: TGTGCCAGCAGTATCCTACCTAACACCGGGGAGCTGTTTTTT
abundance: -
d_gene: -
j_gene: TRBJ2-2
v_gene: TRBV28

CDR3aa: CAWARGSGRFNEQFF
CDR3nt: TGTGCCTGGGCCCGGGGTAGCGGGAGGTTCAATGAGCAGTTCTTC
abundance: -
d_gene: TRBD2
j_gene: TRBJ2-1
v_gene: TRBV30

CDR3aa: CASSPGLAGDEGELFF
CDR3nt: TGTGCCAGCAGCCCCGGACTAGCGGGAGACGAGGGGGAGCTGTTTTTT
abundance: -
d_gene: TRBD2
j_gene: TRBJ2-2
v_gene: TRBV28

CDR3aa: CASSQEAGPSSYNEQFF
CDR3nt: TGCGCCAGCAGCCAAGAGGCAGGGCCAAGCTCCTACAATGAGCAGTTCTTC
abundance: -
d_gene: -
j_gene: TRBJ2-1
v_gene: TRBV4-1

CDR3aa: CASSSRGQLQETQYF
CDR3nt: TGCGCCAGCAGCTCACGGGGACAGCTACAAGAGACCCAGTACTTC
abundance: -
d_gene: TRBD1
j_gene: TRBJ2-5
v_gene: TRBV4-1

CDR3aa: CASSESSSPTEAFF
CDR3nt: TGTGCCAGCAGTGAAAGCAGTTCCCCCACTGAAGCTTTCTTT
abundance: -
d_gene: -
j_gene: TRBJ1-1
v_gene: TRBV2

CDR3aa: CASRRTGLNPNYGYTF
CDR3nt: TGTGCCAGCAGGCGGACAGGGCTAAATCCTAACTATGGCTACACCTTC
abundance: -
d_gene: TRBD1
j_gene: TRBJ1-2
v_gene: TRBV27

CDR3aa: CSTLAGNSYNEQFF
CDR3nt: TGCAGCACGCTAGCGGGAAACTCCTACAATGAGCAGTTCTTC
abundance: -
d_gene: TRBD2
j_gene: TRBJ2-1
v_gene: TRBV29-1

CDR3aa: CASSEGGTPRGNQPQHF
CDR3nt: TGTGCCAGCAGTGAAGGAGGGACACCTAGGGGCAATCAGCCCCAGCATTTT
abundance: -
d_gene: -
j_gene: TRBJ1-5
v_gene: TRBV6-1

CDR3aa: CASSKGYTGRAGELFF
CDR3nt: TGTGCCAGCAGCAAAGGATACACGGGAAGGGCCGGGGAGCTGTTTTTT
abundance: -
d_gene: -
j_gene: TRBJ2-2
v_gene: TRBV11-2

CDR3aa: CAISEYQDRGYEQYF
CDR3nt: TGTGCCATCAGTGAGTATCAGGACAGGGGTTACGAGCAGTACTTC
abundance: -
d_gene: TRBD1
j_gene: TRBJ2-7
v_gene: TRBV10-3

CDR3aa: CASSPLTGELFF
CDR3nt: TGTGCCAGCAGCCCACTCACCGGGGAGCTGTTTTTT
abundance: once
d_gene: -
j_gene: TRBJ2-2
v_gene: TRBV7-3

CDR3aa: CASSNFRRGAGDTEAFF
CDR3nt: TGTGCCAGCAGCAATTTCCGAAGGGGGGCGGGTGACACTGAAGCTTTCTTT
abundance: -
d_gene: -
j_gene: TRBJ1-1
v_gene: TRBV16

CDR3aa: CASSVEVNTPEQYF
CDR3nt: TGTGCCAGCAGCGTAGAGGTGAACACCCCAGAGCAGTACTTC
abundance: once
d_gene: -
j_gene: TRBJ2-5
v_gene: TRBV9

CDR3aa: CASYPDRHNEQFF
CDR3nt: TGCGCCAGCTACCCGGACAGACACAATGAGCAGTTCTTC
abundance: -
d_gene: -
j_gene: TRBJ2-1
v_gene: TRBV5-1

CDR3aa: CASRDSYNEQFF
CDR3nt: TGTGCCAGCCGGGACTCCTACAATGAGCAGTTCTTC
abundance: -
d_gene: -
j_gene: TRBJ2-1
v_gene: TRBV9

CDR3aa: CASSPLQEEQYF
CDR3nt: TGTGCCAGCAGCCCACTCCAGGAGGAGCAGTACTTC
abundance: -
d_gene: -
j_gene: TRBJ2-7
v_gene: TRBV7-9

CDR3aa: CASSAGTGYNEQFF
CDR3nt: TGTGCCAGCAGCGCCGGGACAGGTTACAATGAGCAGTTCTTC
abundance: -
d_gene: TRBD1
j_gene: TRBJ2-1
v_gene: TRBV9

CDR3aa: CSASVGYGYTF
CDR3nt: TGCAGTGCTAGTGTGGGCTATGGCTACACCTTC
abundance: -
d_gene: -
j_gene: TRBJ1-2
v_gene: TRBV20-1

CDR3aa: CASSPRTGGVHEQFF
CDR3nt: TGTGCCAGCAGCCCGAGGACCGGCGGAGTCCATGAGCAGTTCTTC
abundance: once
d_gene: -
j_gene: TRBJ2-1
v_gene: TRBV7-2

CDR3aa: CASKIRDSYYEQYF
CDR3nt: TGTGCCAGCAAGATACGGGACAGCTACTACGAGCAGTACTTC
abundance: -
d_gene: TRBD1
j_gene: TRBJ2-7
v_gene: TRBV28

CDR3aa: CASSSGLYEQYF
CDR3nt: TGTGCCAGCAGCTCTGGCCTCTACGAGCAGTACTTC
abundance: -
d_gene: -
j_gene: TRBJ2-7
v_gene: TRBV5-6

CDR3aa: CASSLELAGRNEQFF
CDR3nt: TGTGCCAGCAGCTTAGAACTAGCGGGGAGGAATGAGCAGTTCTTC
abundance: -
d_gene: TRBD2
j_gene: TRBJ2-1
v_gene: TRBV13

CDR3aa: CASSLLARDEQFF
CDR3nt: TGTGCCAGCAGCTTACTCGCGAGGGATGAGCAGTTCTTC
abundance: once
d_gene: -
j_gene: TRBJ2-1
v_gene: TRBV7-3

CDR3aa: CASSLPGQKHYEQYF
CDR3nt: TGTGCCAGCAGTTTACCGGGACAGAAACACTACGAGCAGTACTTC
abundance: -
d_gene: TRBD1
j_gene: TRBJ2-7
v_gene: TRBV5-6

CDR3aa: CASRKGLAVTYEQYF
CDR3nt: TGCGCCAGCAGGAAGGGACTAGCGGTAACCTACGAGCAGTACTTC
abundance: -
d_gene: TRBD2
j_gene: TRBJ2-7
v_gene: TRBV5-1

CDR3aa: CASSLGLITYEQYF
CDR3nt: TGTGCCAGCAGCTTGGGACTAATTACCTACGAGCAGTACTTC
abundance: -
d_gene: TRBD2
j_gene: TRBJ2-7
v_gene: TRBV11-2

CDR3aa: CASSWGRTSQPQHF
CDR3nt: TGTGCCAGCAGCTGGGGGAGAACTTCTCAGCCCCAGCATTTT
abundance: -
d_gene: -
j_gene: TRBJ1-5
v_gene: TRBV27

CDR3aa: CASSLGAGAYEQYF
CDR3nt: TGTGCCAGCAGCTTGGGAGCGGGAGCTTACGAGCAGTACTTC
abundance: -
d_gene: TRBD2
j_gene: TRBJ2-7
v_gene: TRBV5-6

CDR3aa: CAISEDRTSNQPQHF
CDR3nt: TGTGCCATCAGTGAGGACAGGACCAGCAATCAGCCCCAGCATTTT
abundance: once
d_gene: -
j_gene: TRBJ1-5
v_gene: TRBV10-3

CDR3aa: CASSLWGEGNQPQHF
CDR3nt: TGTGCCAGCAGCTTATGGGGGGAGGGCAATCAGCCCCAGCATTTT
abundance: -
d_gene: -
j_gene: TRBJ1-5
v_gene: TRBV7-8

CDR3aa: CASSSGTESNQPQHF
CDR3nt: TGCGCCAGCAGCTCCGGGACAGAAAGCAATCAGCCCCAGCATTTT
abundance: few
d_gene: TRBD1
j_gene: TRBJ1-5
v_gene: TRBV4-1

CDR3aa: CAIRPGTENQPQHF
CDR3nt: TGTGCCATCAGGCCCGGGACAGAAAATCAGCCCCAGCATTTT
abundance: once
d_gene: TRBD1
j_gene: TRBJ1-5
v_gene: TRBV10-3

CDR3aa: CASSLALPYEQYF
CDR3nt: TGTGCCAGCAGTTTGGCTTTACCCTACGAGCAGTACTTC
abundance: -
d_gene: -
j_gene: TRBJ2-7
v_gene: TRBV27

CDR3aa: CASSGPPREYEQYF
CDR3nt: TGCGCCAGCAGCGGCCCACCAAGGGAGTACGAGCAGTACTTC
abundance: -
d_gene: -
j_gene: TRBJ2-7
v_gene: TRBV5-1

CDR3aa: CASSIGRTPYEQYF
CDR3nt: TGTGCCAGTAGTATCGGGCGAACCCCCTACGAGCAGTACTTC
abundance: -
d_gene: -
j_gene: TRBJ2-7
v_gene: TRBV19

CDR3aa: CASSYGVRTEAFF
CDR3nt: TGTGCCAGCAGTTATGGAGTGCGCACTGAAGCTTTCTTT
abundance: -
d_gene: -
j_gene: TRBJ1-1
v_gene: TRBV6-5

CDR3aa: CASSWMDEQYF
CDR3nt: TGTGCCAGCAGCTGGATGGACGAGCAGTACTTC
abundance: -
d_gene: -
j_gene: TRBJ2-7
v_gene: TRBV5-4

CDR3aa: CSVQVFRTAYEQYF
CDR3nt: TGCAGCGTGCAAGTGTTTAGGACAGCCTACGAGCAGTACTTC
abundance: -
d_gene: -
j_gene: TRBJ2-7
v_gene: TRBV29-1

CDR3aa: CASSQMTGGNQPQHF
CDR3nt: TGCGCCAGCAGCCAGATGACAGGGGGCAATCAGCCCCAGCATTTT
abundance: -
d_gene: TRBD1
j_gene: TRBJ1-5
v_gene: TRBV4-1

CDR3aa: CASTQADSLTDTQYF
CDR3nt: TGTGCCAGCACCCAGGCGGACAGCCTAACAGATACGCAGTATTTT
abundance: -
d_gene: -
j_gene: TRBJ2-3
v_gene: TRBV28

CDR3aa: CAWSGVADPTHTGELFF
CDR3nt: TGTGCCTGGAGTGGAGTAGCGGACCCAACTCACACCGGGGAGCTGTTTTTT
abundance: -
d_gene: -
j_gene: TRBJ2-2
v_gene: TRBV30

CDR3aa: CASSWPSGSNNEQFF
CDR3nt: TGCGCCAGCAGCTGGCCTAGCGGGTCAAACAATGAGCAGTTCTTC
abundance: once
d_gene: TRBD2
j_gene: TRBJ2-1
v_gene: TRBV5-1

CDR3aa: CASSPNGYEQYF
CDR3nt: TGTGCCAGCTCACCAAACGGGTACGAGCAGTACTTC
abundance: -
d_gene: -
j_gene: TRBJ2-7
v_gene: TRBV18

CDR3aa: CATSRFFGGPSTEAFF
CDR3nt: TGTGCCACCAGCAGGTTTTTTGGGGGTCCCAGCACTGAAGCTTTCTTT
abundance: -
d_gene: -
j_gene: TRBJ1-1
v_gene: TRBV15

CDR3aa: CASSPGLAGAATGELFF
CDR3nt: TGTGCCAGCAGCCCGGGACTAGCGGGAGCGGCCACCGGGGAGCTGTTTTTT
abundance: -
d_gene: TRBD2
j_gene: TRBJ2-2
v_gene: TRBV27

CDR3aa: CASSLMGNRGETEAFF
CDR3nt: TGTGCCAGCAGTTTAATGGGTAACAGGGGGGAAACTGAAGCTTTCTTT
abundance: -
d_gene: TRBD1
j_gene: TRBJ1-1
v_gene: TRBV28

CDR3aa: CASRKTGRATNEKLFF
CDR3nt: TGTGCCAGCAGGAAGACAGGGCGTGCAACTAATGAAAAACTGTTTTTT
abundance: -
d_gene: TRBD1
j_gene: TRBJ1-4
v_gene: TRBV27